The 28 T cell receptor beta chains listed next were all sequenced from one sample in a study of T-cell memory formation after mild COVID-19. MiXCR was run by TCRdb on the 5' RACE reads, yielding one entry per CDR3 protein. Seen here are some 300,000 distinct CDR3 sequences, roughly 19% observed once, and the top ten hold roughly 20%. Sample: PBMCs or a T cell subset sorted from them (not recorded which). Receptors originate from a man aged 18 to 29 who had mild COVID-19 (a few samples of this study predate the infection). Cell type and time point are not known.

The chain is built from TRBV12-3 or TRBV12-4 and TRBJ2-5; weak D call: TRBD2 (6 bases). The CDR3 consists of 13 residues. V was shortened by 7 bases and J by 3 bases, with 12 bases between the two germline ends. CDR3 bases: TGTGCCAGCACAACTTGGGGGGAAGAGACCCAGTACTTC. Its protein product is CASTTWGEETQYF.

This clonotype was observed a handful of times. The rearrangement uses TRBV7-9 and TRBJ2-2; 10 bases align to TRBD1. The trim removed 6 bases at V and 3 bases at J, leaving 4 bases unmatched. CDR3 size: 15 residues. The germline CDR1 and CDR2 sequences are SEHNR and FQNEAQ (reference sequence). CDR3 protein: CASRAGTGDTGELFF. In DNA, the CDR3 is TGTGCCAGCAGAGCCGGGACAGGGGACACCGGGGAGCTGTTTTTT.

The chain carries TRBV6-2 or TRBV6-3 and TRBJ1-6; D is undetermined. The CDR3 consists of 15 residues. In germline, CDR1 is MNHEY, CDR2 SVGEGT. V was shortened by 4 bases and J by 4 bases, with 11 bases between the two germline ends. CDR3 sequence (DNA): TGTGCCAGCAGTTGGGTGAATTCATATAATTCACCCCTCCACTTT. It translates to CASSWVNSYNSPLHF.

This clonotype was detected a few times. The chain combines TRBV7-9 with TRBJ1-1; no definite D call. Looked up from germline, CDR1 is SEHNR and CDR2 is FQNEAQ (reference sequence). Between the trimmed V and J ends, which lost 8 bases and 4 bases, there was a span of 17 bases. The CDR3 contains 14 residues. The CDR3 region is CASAGVRDSTEAFF. CDR3 sequence (DNA): TGTGCCAGCGCCGGGGTAAGGGATAGCACTGAAGCTTTCTTT.

J is TRBJ2-1 and V is TRBV7-9; D unresolved. The length of the CDR3 is 12 residues. Germline V gene sequence: CDR1 SEHNR, CDR2 FQNEAQ (reference sequence). V was trimmed by 5 bases and J by 12 bases, leaving 14 bases between them. This CDR3 is CASSNDPRVQFF. For the CDR3, the DNA is TGTGCCAGCAGCAATGACCCTAGAGTGCAGTTCTTC.

V and J are TRBV5-1 and TRBJ1-3; possible D gene TRBD1, 6 bases. The CDR3 totals 17 residues. Germline V gene data show CDR1 as SGHRS and CDR2 as YFSETQ. Trimming removed 6 bases at V and 2 bases at J, with 21 bases between. In DNA form, the CDR3 reads TGCGCCAGCATGCAAGGGGGAGGTGAGGTCGCTGGAAACACCATATATTTT. This translates into CASMQGGGEVAGNTIYF.

In its sample, this clonotype was seen a few times. This rearrangement joins TRBV12-5 to TRBJ2-7; D call uncertain. Trimming took 5 bases from V and 0 from J, leaving 8 bases between them. Per the germline V gene, CDR1 is LGHNT and CDR2 is FRNRAP. The CDR3 consists of 13 residues. The chain's CDR3 is CASGRTDSYEQYF. The CDR3 DNA follows: TGTGCTAGTGGTAGGACGGACTCCTACGAGCAGTACTTC.

This clonotype came up a few times. This sequence joins TRBV10-3 and TRBJ2-1, with 7 bases lining up with TRBD1. V dropped 9 bases and J dropped 6; count of bases not matched to a gene: 11. The CDR3 is 14 amino acids. Germline V gene data show CDR1 as ENHRY and CDR2 as SYGVKD. As DNA, the CDR3 is TGTGCCATTAACCTTGGGACAGAGGGCAATGAGCAGTTCTTC. Translating gives CAINLGTEGNEQFF.

This clonotype was seen more than once but under ten times. This sequence joins TRBV20-1 and TRBJ2-7; D is ambiguous. CDR1 and CDR2 (germline): DFQATT, SNEGSKA (reference sequence). This CDR3 comprises 12 residues. The V and J ends lost 3 bases and 2 bases respectively, with 8 bases between them. The CDR3 here is CSASNSPYEQYV. The CDR3 region has the DNA TGCAGTGCTAGTAACAGCCCCTACGAGCAGTACGTC.

This clonotype was counted ten times or more. The chain combines TRBV7-2 with TRBJ1-2, with 9 nucleotides matching TRBD1. Germline V gene lookup returns CDR1 SGHTA and CDR2 FQGNSA. The CDR3 has 13 residues. Losses at the gene ends were 5 bases for V and 4 bases for J; bases not matched to a gene: 2. The DNA of the CDR3 is TGTGCCAGCAGCCCGGGACAGGGCTATGGCTACACCTTC. It specifies CASSPGQGYGYTF. Filled out from reference TRBV7-2 and TRBJ1-2, the complete variable domain reads GAGVSQSPSNKVTEKGKDVELRCDPISGHTALYWYRQSLGQGLEFLIYFQGNSAPDKSGLPSDRFSAERTGGSVSTLTIQRTQQEDSAVYLCASSPGQGYGYTFGSGTRLTVV.

This clonotype occurred a few times. CDR3 in amino acids: CASNGQGWETQYF. CDR3 DNA sequence: TGTGCCAGCAATGGGCAGGGTTGGGAGACCCAGTACTTC. V gene TRBV2 combines with J gene TRBJ2-5, with D possibly TRBD1 on 5 matching bases. Per the germline V gene, CDR1 is SNHLY and CDR2 is FYNNEI. The CDR3 is made up of 13 amino acids. V lost 7 bases, J lost 5 bases, and 14 bases lay in between. Using reference TRBV2 and TRBJ2-5 for the parts outside the CDR3, the full variable domain is EPEVTQTPSHQVTQMGQEVILRCVPISNHLYFYWYRQILGQKVEFLVSFYNNEISEKSEIFDDQFSVERPDGSNFTLKIRSTKLEDSAMYFCASNGQGWETQYFGPGTRLLVL.

The chain has TRBV6-5 and TRBJ2-7; the match to TRBD1 covers 8 bases. The germline V gene encodes CDR1 MNHEY and CDR2 SVGAGI. The CDR3 runs to 16 residues. V lost 2 bases to trimming and J lost 3 bases; unmatched junction nucleotides: 9. The CDR3 region has the DNA TGTGCCAGCAGTTACGAGAACACAGGGGGAGGCTACGAGCAGTACTTC. Protein: CASSYENTGGGYEQYF.

V gene TRBV7-2 combines with J gene TRBJ2-2; D not certain. Trimming left V 1 base short and J 7 bases short, with 4 bases between. CDR3 length equals 12 residues. Germline CDR1 SGHTA, CDR2 FQGNSA. The CDR3 DNA is TGTGCCAGCAGCTTAGAGTACGGGGAGCTGTTTTTT. It yields the protein CASSLEYGELFF.

The V gene is TRBV5-4, the J gene TRBJ2-5; D is unresolved. Trimming pared 4 bases from V and 1 base from J, leaving 11 bases between. CDR3 size: 14 residues. In germline, CDR1 is SGHNT, CDR2 YYREEE (reference sequence). The CDR3 sequence: CASSPKGSQETQYF. DNA of the CDR3: TGTGCCAGCAGCCCCAAGGGTTCCCAAGAGACCCAGTACTTC.

This clonotype was seen more than once but under ten times. The rearrangement links TRBV5-1 to TRBJ2-3, with TRBD2 identical over 9 bases. Looked up from germline, CDR1 is SGHRS and CDR2 is YFSETQ. The V and J ends lost 0 bases and 2 bases, in that order; junction bases with no gene match: 13. The length of the CDR3 is 19 residues. This chain's CDR3 is CASSLVRSGGWANTDTQYF. CDR3 sequence (DNA): TGCGCCAGCAGCTTGGTCCGTAGCGGGGGATGGGCGAACACAGATACGCAGTATTTT.

This clonotype was seen a few times. The genes are TRBV7-9 and TRBJ1-6; 8 nucleotides align to TRBD1. Germline loops: CDR1 SEHNR, CDR2 FQNEAQ (reference sequence). The CDR3 is made up of 15 amino acids. Trimming took 5 bases from V and 8 from J; bases not matched to a gene: 8. The CDR3 here is CASSTGQGGHSPLHF. The DNA of the CDR3 is TGTGCCAGCAGCACCGGACAGGGAGGTCATTCACCCCTCCACTTT.

The rearrangement joins TRBV5-1 to TRBJ2-3; 11 positions match TRBD2. Losses at the gene ends were 5 bases for V and 0 bases for J; bases not matched to a gene: 5. Germline V lookup: CDR1 SGHRS, CDR2 YFSETQ. CDR3 length: 16 amino acids. The DNA for the CDR3 is TGCGCCAGCAGTGGGCTAGCGGGGGGTAGCACAGATACGCAGTATTTT. Its protein product is CASSGLAGGSTDTQYF.

This chain joins TRBV18 and TRBJ2-1; TRBD2 agrees at 11 bases. CDR1 and CDR2 from the germline V gene are KGHSH and LQKENI. With 4 bases clipped from V and 7 bases from J, the junction kept 6 bases outside the gene matches. This CDR3 is built from 15 residues. The CDR3 spells CASSLSSGGLNEQFF. Here the CDR3 DNA reads TGTGCCAGCTCACTGTCTAGCGGGGGGCTAAATGAGCAGTTCTTC.

This clonotype appeared a few times. The chain employs TRBV29-1 and TRBJ1-2, with a weak D call TRBD1 (5 bases). The V gene lost 4 bases and the J gene lost 5 bases, with 14 bases spanning the gap. Germline CDR1 is SQVTM and CDR2 is ANQGSEA. The CDR3 consists of 13 residues. DNA of the CDR3: TGCAGCGTTGTGCCCGCGGGGGAATATGGCTACACCTTC. Amino acids: CSVVPAGEYGYTF.

V gene TRBV18 combines with J gene TRBJ1-1; possibly TRBD1 for D (5 bases). This CDR3 has 15 residues. V lost 4 bases and J 1 base, leaving 13 bases between the germline ends. From germline, CDR1 is KGHSH and CDR2 LQKENI. The CDR3 loop reads CASSRIQDENTEAFF. The CDR3 nucleotides are TGTGCCAGCTCACGCATACAGGATGAGAACACTGAAGCTTTCTTT.

This clonotype was found a few times. This chain joins TRBV5-5 and TRBJ2-4, with D tentatively TRBD1 or TRBD2 (5 bases each). The V and J ends lost 0 bases and 7 bases respectively, with 11 bases between them. CDR3 length: 14 amino acids. CDR1 SGHKS and CDR2 YYEKEE come from the germline V gene (reference sequence). The CDR3 nucleotides read TGTGCCAGCAGCTTGGGAGGGGTCGGGAACATTCAGTACTTC. Translation gives CASSLGGVGNIQYF.

This sequence joins TRBV19 and TRBJ2-2; the D gene is possibly TRBD1 (5 bases). Germline V gene data show CDR1 as LNHDA and CDR2 as SQIVND (reference sequence). Trimming cost V 7 bases and J 1 base, with 13 bases left between them. The CDR3 has 15 residues. CDR3 bases: TGTGCCAGTACGTCAGGGTCGTTGAACACCGGGGAGCTGTTTTTT. This sequence encodes CASTSGSLNTGELFF.

J is TRBJ2-1 and V is TRBV5-1; 8 nucleotides align to TRBD1. J was trimmed by 8 bases and V by 4 bases; bases with no gene match: 11. The germline CDR1 and CDR2 sequences are SGHRS and YFSETQ. CDR3 length equals 15 residues. This CDR3 is CASSRTGWMEDEQFF. DNA of the CDR3: TGCGCCAGCAGCCGGACAGGGTGGATGGAGGATGAGCAGTTCTTC.

V usage is TRBV7-9 and J usage is TRBJ1-2, with TRBD1 matching 8 bases. Germline CDR1 is SEHNR and CDR2 is FQNEAQ (reference sequence). The CDR3 spans 16 residues. V gave up 4 bases and J gave up 3 bases; unmatched junction bases: 10. The CDR3 region is CASSSSRQGKDYGYTF. CDR3 DNA sequence: TGTGCCAGCAGCTCAAGTCGACAGGGGAAGGACTATGGCTACACCTTC.

The chain has TRBV6-6 and TRBJ2-2; D is ambiguous. The CDR3 spans 13 residues. The ends were cut back, 8 bases at V and 1 base at J, with 8 bases in the middle. Germline V lookup: CDR1 MNHNY, CDR2 SVGAGI (reference sequence). CDR3 sequence reads: CASGQWNTGELFF. The CDR3 nucleotides read TGTGCCAGCGGCCAGTGGAACACCGGGGAGCTGTTTTTT.

This sequence joins TRBV24-1 and TRBJ2-3; 9 nucleotides match TRBD2. This CDR3 spans 12 amino acids. V was pared by 9 bases and J by 5 bases, with 2 bases of the junction left unmatched. Germline CDR1 reads KGHDR; CDR2 reads SFDVKD. CDR3 protein: CATAREGDTQYF. The CDR3 nucleotides are TGTGCCACCGCGCGGGAGGGAGATACGCAGTATTTT.

The V gene is TRBV15, the J gene TRBJ2-7; a possible D gene is TRBD2 (5 bases). Germline CDR1 LNHNV, CDR2 YYDKDF (reference sequence). Deletions cut 5 bases from V and 7 bases from J, with 18 bases between. The CDR3 totals 14 residues. CDR3 in DNA: TGTGCCACCAGCCGTGACTATTCTCTGGGGGAGCAGTACGTC. Translation gives CATSRDYSLGEQYV.

This clonotype turned up a few times. This rearrangement joins TRBV5-1 to TRBJ1-5; D may be TRBD1 (5 bases). The CDR3 sequence is 13 residues long. Germline V lookup: CDR1 SGHRS, CDR2 YFSETQ. Trimming removed 3 bases at V and 10 bases at J, with 14 bases between. The CDR3, as DNA: TGCGCCAGCAGCTGGGACGGTAGGGGACCCCAGCATTTT. Residues: CASSWDGRGPQHF.